One and the same sample provided the 5 T cell receptor beta chains below, sequenced in a study of CD8 T cells in ankylosing spondylitis. TCRdb recomputed calls from the 5' RACE reads with MiXCR, one row per CDR3 protein. The data hold a few hundred thousand distinct CDR3 sequences, with over 9.5% observed a single time. Sequencing used blood, either unsorted or a sorted T cell fraction (not recorded which). All receptors derive from a male donor with ankylosing spondylitis or in good health (not recorded which).

The chain is built from TRBV7-9 and TRBJ1-4; D is unclear. Looked up from germline, CDR1 is SEHNR and CDR2 is FQNEAQ (reference sequence). Trimming shortened V by 5 bases and J by 0 bases, and 16 bases separated the two germline ends. The CDR3 is made up of 17 amino acids. The CDR3 sequence: CASSLEGRTSTNEKLFF. The CDR3 bases are TGTGCCAGCAGCCTAGAAGGACGGACCTCAACTAATGAAAAACTGTTTTTT.

The gene calls are TRBV27 and TRBJ1-6, with no clear D. The CDR3 runs 13 residues. With 1 base removed from V and 7 bases from J, the gap between germline ends came to 5 bases. CDR1 and CDR2 (germline): MNHEY, SMNVEV (reference sequence). CDR3 coding DNA: TGTGCCAGCAGTTTATGGGAGAATTCACCCCTCCACTTT. It translates to CASSLWENSPLHF.

This clonotype has at least ten counts. J is TRBJ2-7 and V is TRBV5-1; 9 positions match TRBD2. Trimming cost V 4 bases and J 1 base; bases outside gene matches: 3. CDR3 length: 14 residues. Germline CDR1 is SGHRS and CDR2 is YFSETQ. CDR3 nucleotides: TGCGCCAGCAGCACTAGCGGGCTATCCTACGAGCAGTACTTC. As protein: CASSTSGLSYEQYF.

This clonotype was recorded at least ten times. V usage is TRBV5-1 and J usage is TRBJ2-2, with D possibly being TRBD2 (6 bases). V lost 0 bases and J 6 bases, leaving 12 bases between the germline ends. The CDR3 has 15 amino acids. The V gene's germline CDR1 is SGHRS and CDR2 YFSETQ. In DNA, the CDR3 is TGCGCCAGCAGCTTGGCGGCGGGGTCAGCCGGGGAGCTGTTTTTT. Protein product: CASSLAAGSAGELFF.

This clonotype has a count of ten or more. The chain combines TRBV7-2 with TRBJ2-7, with 8 bases fitting TRBD2. V trimming: 5 bases; J trimming: 10 bases; junction bases outside the gene matches: 13. Germline values: CDR1 SGHTA, CDR2 FQGNSA. The CDR3 covers 14 residues. The CDR3 region has the DNA TGTGCCAGCAGCCTTTGGGGAGCGGGGGCCCTACAGTACTTC. Translating gives CASSLWGAGALQYF.